This TCR beta chain stems from a study of post-analysis software for immune sequencing data. Overall study context: The cohort encompassed relapsing-remitting, secondary progressive and progressive-relapsing multiple sclerosis disease courses. The study, taken as a whole, reports: Relative to controls, patients had about five TRBV segments at higher frequency, with TRBV5-6, TRBV5-1 and TRBV20-1 among these. Normalized Chao1 diversity in multiple sclerosis patients fell significantly below that of controls.

Turning to this clonotype: Antigen: not known. Mismatch with germline at one junction end may stem from a read error.

The library was made from cDNA and included unique molecular identifiers. Out of about 1 to 11 million T cells, a few hundred thousand cDNA molecules were generated. TCRdb ran MiXCR on the PCR reads and lists one entry per CDR3 protein. The sample includes more than 450,000 distinct CDR3 sequences, around 44% of them seen just once. The CDR3 has 15 residues. The genes are TRBV12-3 or TRBV12-4 and TRBJ2-7; 8 nucleotides agree with TRBD1. Sequenced input: blood. This TCR was recovered from a girl aged 5-17 years with multiple sclerosis. This CDR3 is CASSSWTGFAYGQYF. In DNA form, the CDR3 reads TGTGCCAGCAGTTCCTGGACAGGGTTTGCCTACGGGCAGTACTTC.